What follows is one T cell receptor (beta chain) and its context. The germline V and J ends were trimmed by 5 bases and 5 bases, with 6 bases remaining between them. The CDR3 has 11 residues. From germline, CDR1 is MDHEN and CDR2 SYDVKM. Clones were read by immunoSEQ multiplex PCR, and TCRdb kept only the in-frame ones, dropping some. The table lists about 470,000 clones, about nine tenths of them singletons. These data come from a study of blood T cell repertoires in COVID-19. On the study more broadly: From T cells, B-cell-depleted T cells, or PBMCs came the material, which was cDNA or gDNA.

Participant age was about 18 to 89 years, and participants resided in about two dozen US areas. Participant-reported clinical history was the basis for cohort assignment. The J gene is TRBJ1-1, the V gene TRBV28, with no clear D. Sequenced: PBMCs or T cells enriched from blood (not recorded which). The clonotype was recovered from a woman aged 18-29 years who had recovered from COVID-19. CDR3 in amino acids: CASSRLTEAFF. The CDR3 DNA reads TGTGCCAGCAGTCGGTTGACTGAAGCTTTCTTT. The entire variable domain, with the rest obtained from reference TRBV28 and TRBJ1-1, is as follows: DVKVTQSSRYLVKRTGEKVFLECVQDMDHENMFWYRQDPGLGLRLIYFSYDVKMKEKGDIPEGYSVSREKKERFSLILESASTNQTSMYLCASSRLTEAFFGQGTRLTVV.